This T cell receptor beta chain was documented in a study of blood T cell repertoires in COVID-19. Overall study context: COVID-19 samples collected from the United States, Italy and Spain covered acute and convalescent phases. PBMCs, B-cell-depleted T cells, or T cells provided the cDNA or gDNA that made up the material.

V dropped 6 bases and J dropped 9; count of bases not matched to a gene: 3. The germline gives CDR1 SNHLY, CDR2 FYNNEI. The CDR3 is 14 amino acids. Seattle cases were enrolled at active infection and followed longitudinally. In the original analysis: Estimates of nucleated cell counts were drawn from the amplification of reference gene primers. Profiling relied on immunoSEQ multiplex PCR, and the TCRdb table lists in-frame clones only, not all of them. The DNA gave D and trimming, while V, J and clone size come from that table. The sample has 120,000 or so clones, around 81% seen once. The chain employs TRBV2 and TRBJ2-1; 15 bases fit TRBD2. The specimen sequenced was peripheral blood. This TCR derives from a man aged 25 to 45 with COVID-19, enrolled during active disease. CDR3 region: CASRPGLAGGEQFF. The DNA for the CDR3 is TGTGCCAGCAGGCCGGGACTAGCGGGAGGTGAGCAGTTCTTC.